Listed below are T cell receptor beta chains from one sample, sequenced in a study of a mutant IDH1 vaccine in newly diagnosed glioma. The antigens for these receptors are not known. The repertoire was sequenced with immunoSEQ multiplex PCR; TCRdb's copy has only in-frame clones and lacks some. The data contain 70,000 to 90,000 clones, around 85% of them seen just once; the ten biggest clones take up 2.2%. The sequences come from PBMCs, collected from a glioma patient whose treatment included an IDH1 peptide vaccine. Every receptor here comes from a man in his thirties or forties with glioma. Some clones in this sample may be carry-over from other donors' samples. The CDR3 runs from the conserved cysteine through the conserved F or W. Each record gives: J gene, D gene, clone size, V gene, CDR3 protein, CDR3 DNA. A D gene is named only where the DNA matches it firmly. The size field is filled for only some rows; it gives once, few, many or a size class.

>TRBJ1-2|.|.|TRBV2
CASTYSFSSGYTF
TGTGCCAGCACTTACAGCTTTAGTAGTGGCTACACCTTC
>TRBJ1-2|TRBD1|.|TRBV5-1
CASSLASTGNYGYTF
TGCGCCAGCAGCTTGGCGTCGACAGGGAACTATGGCTACACCTTC
>TRBJ1-6|TRBD1|.|TRBV5-1
CASSVAPGTGVYNSPLHF
TGCGCCAGCAGCGTAGCTCCCGGGACAGGGGTCTATAATTCACCCCTCCACTTT
>TRBJ1-4|.|few|TRBV4-2
CASSQEAVTGRKEKLFF
TGTGCCAGCAGCCAAGAGGCGGTAACAGGGAGGAAAGAAAAACTGTTTTTT
>TRBJ1-3|.|.|TRBV19
CASTITPRVGNTIYF
TGTGCCAGTACCATTACCCCGAGGGTCGGAAACACCATATATTTT
>TRBJ1-5|TRBD1|.|TRBV6-1
CASSEVGTGVYQPQHF
TGTGCCAGCAGTGAAGTAGGGACAGGGGTGTATCAGCCCCAGCATTTT
>TRBJ2-1|TRBD2|.|TRBV2
CASHSGSGKEQFF
TGTGCCAGTCATAGCGGGAGCGGTAAGGAGCAGTTCTTC
>TRBJ2-3|TRBD2|.|TRBV5-1
CASSGTSGGDTQYF
TGCGCCAGCAGCGGGACTAGCGGGGGAGATACGCAGTATTTT
>TRBJ2-7|TRBD1|.|TRBV2
CASTGGSEQYF
TGTGCCAGCACAGGGGGTTCTGAGCAGTACTTC
>TRBJ1-3|TRBD1|.|TRBV9
CASSPRTGDGNTIYF
TGTGCCAGCAGCCCAAGAACAGGGGATGGAAACACCATATATTTT
>TRBJ1-2|TRBD1|once|TRBV6-1
CASSERDRDYGYTF
TGTGCCAGCAGTGAAAGGGACAGGGACTATGGCTACACCTTC
>TRBJ2-1|TRBD1|few|TRBV5-6
CASGLPGGQGNEQFF
TGTGCCAGCGGCTTGCCCGGGGGACAGGGCAATGAGCAGTTCTTC
>TRBJ1-1|TRBD1|.|TRBV19
CASSKTPGQPNTEAFF
TGTGCCAGTAGTAAAACCCCGGGACAGCCGAACACTGAAGCTTTCTTT
>TRBJ2-6|.|.|TRBV18
CASSKGDSGANVLTF
TGTGCCAGCTCCAAGGGGGACTCTGGGGCCAACGTCCTGACTTTC
>TRBJ2-3|TRBD2|.|TRBV15
CATSGRGGRTDTQYF
TGTGCCACCAGCGGCCGGGGGGGCCGAACAGATACGCAGTATTTT
>TRBJ1-1|.|.|TRBV28
CASSLAARWEAFF
TGTGCCAGCAGTTTGGCAGCCCGTTGGGAAGCTTTCTTT
>TRBJ1-5|.|.|TRBV7-2
CASSLVLGEVRPQHF
TGTGCCAGCAGCCTAGTACTGGGGGAGGTGCGGCCCCAGCATTTT
>TRBJ2-2|.|.|TRBV4-2
CASSRLTYTGELFF
TGTGCCAGCAGCCGCCTGACTTACACCGGGGAGCTGTTTTTT
>TRBJ2-1|.|.|TRBV4-2
CASSQEGQSSYNEQFF
TGTGCCAGCAGCCAAGAGGGGCAGAGCTCCTACAATGAGCAGTTCTTC
>TRBJ1-1|.|.|TRBV6-6
CASSYQVPGAFF
TGTGCCAGCAGTTACCAGGTCCCAGGAGCTTTCTTT
>TRBJ1-2|.|.|TRBV5-4
CASSLVGRGGVGYTF
TGTGCCAGCAGCTTGGTTGGCAGGGGTGGGGTTGGCTACACCTTC
>TRBJ2-4|.|.|TRBV19
CASSIRGPGDIQYF
TGTGCCAGTAGTATAAGAGGACCGGGGGACATTCAGTACTTC
>TRBJ2-1|TRBD2|.|TRBV4-2
CASSPGLAGPYNEQFF
TGTGCCAGCAGCCCCGGACTAGCGGGACCCTACAATGAGCAGTTCTTC
>TRBJ2-4|.|.|TRBV27
CASSQGWDEIAKNIQYF
TGTGCCAGCAGCCAAGGTTGGGACGAGATAGCCAAAAACATTCAGTACTTC
>TRBJ1-2|.|once|TRBV7-8
CASALQARWGGYTF
TGTGCCAGCGCGCTTCAGGCGCGGTGGGGCGGCTACACCTTC
>TRBJ2-1|TRBD1|.|TRBV9
CASSPRDRTYNEQFF
TGTGCCAGCAGCCCTCGGGACAGAACCTACAATGAGCAGTTCTTC
>TRBJ2-5|TRBD1|once|TRBV5-8
CASSRSGTGEGETQYF
TGTGCCAGCAGCCGCTCCGGGACAGGGGAGGGCGAGACCCAGTACTTC
>TRBJ2-3|TRBD2|.|TRBV7-2
CASSLASGGTGSDTQYF
TGTGCCAGCAGCTTAGCGTCCGGGGGGACGGGGAGCGATACGCAGTATTTT
>TRBJ2-1|TRBD2|.|TRBV9
CASSVTLKGLAEYNEQFF
TGTGCCAGCAGCGTGACTCTTAAGGGACTAGCGGAATACAATGAGCAGTTCTTC
>TRBJ1-3|.|.|TRBV18
CASSPSDSSGNTIYF
TGTGCCAGCTCACCATCCGACAGCTCTGGAAACACCATATATTTT
>TRBJ2-1|.|once|TRBV7-9
CASSPVVSGYNEQFF
TGTGCCAGCAGCCCCGTAGTTAGCGGATACAATGAGCAGTTCTTC
>TRBJ1-1|.|.|TRBV5-1
CASRDLMNTEAFF
TGCGCCAGCAGAGACCTAATGAACACTGAAGCTTTCTTT
>TRBJ1-6|TRBD1|.|TRBV2
CASRAGTGVSPLHF
TGTGCCAGCAGGGCCGGGACAGGGGTTTCACCCCTCCACTTT
>TRBJ2-2|.|.|TRBV18
CASSRDPQWSHTGELFF
TGTGCCAGCTCACGGGACCCCCAGTGGTCCCACACCGGGGAGCTGTTTTTT
>TRBJ1-5|TRBD1|.|TRBV19
CASQGQPPSQPQHF
TGTGCCAGTCAGGGACAGCCCCCTTCTCAGCCCCAGCATTTT
>TRBJ2-7|.|.|TRBV6-1
CASQRGATTYEQYF
TGTGCCTCACAGAGAGGGGCGACGACCTACGAGCAGTACTTC
>TRBJ1-3|.|.|TRBV29-1
CSGRYAGNTIYF
TGCAGCGGGCGGTACGCTGGAAACACCATATATTTT
>TRBJ1-1|.|.|TRBV14
CASSYIMNTEAFF
TGTGCCAGCAGCTATATAATGAACACTGAAGCTTTCTTT
>TRBJ1-1|TRBD1|.|TRBV7-2
CASRRTGGSEAFF
TGTGCCAGCAGGCGTACAGGGGGGTCTGAAGCTTTCTTT
>TRBJ2-5|.|.|TRBV27
CASAVRAGTESAQYF
TGTGCCAGCGCTGTAAGGGCAGGGACCGAGAGTGCCCAGTACTTC
>TRBJ2-1|.|.|TRBV9
CASSVDSPRGDGQFF
TGTGCCAGCAGCGTAGATTCCCCCAGGGGTGATGGGCAGTTCTTC
>TRBJ1-3|.|.|TRBV7-9
CASSLGGFSGNTIYF
TGTGCCAGCAGCTTAGGGGGCTTCTCTGGAAACACCATATATTTT
>TRBJ1-5|.|few|TRBV30
CAWSNSNQPQHF
TGTGCCTGGAGCAATAGCAATCAGCCCCAGCATTTT
>TRBJ1-4|TRBD1|.|TRBV28
CASSPGQDNEKLFF
TGTGCCAGCAGTCCGGGACAGGATAATGAAAAACTGTTTTTT
>TRBJ1-1|.|.|TRBV30
CACRRVTEAFF
TGTGCCTGTCGTAGGGTCACTGAAGCTTTCTTT
>TRBJ2-7|.|.|TRBV28
CASRLPISPYEQYF
TGTGCCAGCAGGCTCCCTATCTCGCCCTACGAGCAGTACTTC
>TRBJ2-2|.|.|TRBV30
CAWSATRNTGELFF
TGTGCCTGGAGTGCTACACGGAACACCGGGGAGCTGTTTTTT
>TRBJ2-7|.|.|TRBV18
CASSPTAPTYEQYF
TGTGCCAGCTCACCGACAGCTCCTACCTACGAGCAGTACTTC
>TRBJ2-2|.|.|TRBV6-5
CASSHTGELFF
TGTGCCAGCAGTCACACCGGGGAGCTGTTTTTT
>TRBJ1-1|.|.|TRBV7-2
CASRWEVNTEAFF
TGTGCCAGCCGCTGGGAGGTGAACACTGAAGCTTTCTTT
>TRBJ1-4|.|.|TRBV9
CASSGGVATNEKLFF
TGTGCCAGCTCCGGGGGGGTTGCAACTAATGAAAAACTGTTTTTT
>TRBJ2-3|.|.|TRBV30
CAWSVLGSFTDTQYF
TGTGCCTGGAGTGTACTAGGCAGCTTCACAGATACGCAGTATTTT
>TRBJ1-1|.|.|TRBV7-3
CASSLGAQNTEAFF
TGTGCCAGCAGCTTGGGGGCGCAGAACACTGAAGCTTTCTTT
>TRBJ2-7|TRBD2|.|TRBV7-2
CASRRGDSSYEQYF
TGTGCCAGCAGGCGGGGGGACTCTTCCTACGAGCAGTACTTC